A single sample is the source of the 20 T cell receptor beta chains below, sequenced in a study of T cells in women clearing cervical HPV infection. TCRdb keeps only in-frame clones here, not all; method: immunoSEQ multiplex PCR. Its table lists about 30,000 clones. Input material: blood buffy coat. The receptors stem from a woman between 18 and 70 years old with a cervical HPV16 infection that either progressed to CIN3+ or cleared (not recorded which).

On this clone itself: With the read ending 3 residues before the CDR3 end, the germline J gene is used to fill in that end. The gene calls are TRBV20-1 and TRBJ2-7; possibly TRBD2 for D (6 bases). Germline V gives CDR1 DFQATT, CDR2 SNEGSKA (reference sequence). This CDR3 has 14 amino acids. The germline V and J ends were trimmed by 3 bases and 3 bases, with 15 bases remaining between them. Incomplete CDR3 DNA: TGCAGTGCTAGTTTAAGGGGACTCGGCTACGAG. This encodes CSASLRGLGYE. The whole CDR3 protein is CSASLRGLGYEQYF.

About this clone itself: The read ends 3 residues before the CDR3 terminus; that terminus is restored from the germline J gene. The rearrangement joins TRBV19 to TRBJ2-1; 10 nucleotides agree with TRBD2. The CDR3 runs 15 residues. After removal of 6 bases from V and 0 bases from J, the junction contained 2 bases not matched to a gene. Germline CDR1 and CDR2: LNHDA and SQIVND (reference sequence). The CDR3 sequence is CASRTSGHSYNEQFF. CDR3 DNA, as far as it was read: TGTGCCAGTAGGACTAGCGGGCACTCCTACAATGAG.

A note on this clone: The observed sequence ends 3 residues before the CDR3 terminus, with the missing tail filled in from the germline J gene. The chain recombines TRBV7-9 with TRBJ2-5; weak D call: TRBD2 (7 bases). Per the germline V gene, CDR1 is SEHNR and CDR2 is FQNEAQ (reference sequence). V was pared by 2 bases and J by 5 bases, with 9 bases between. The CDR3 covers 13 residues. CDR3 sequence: CASSLRGAETQYF. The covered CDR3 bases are TGTGCCAGCAGCTTACGGGGGGCGGAGACC.

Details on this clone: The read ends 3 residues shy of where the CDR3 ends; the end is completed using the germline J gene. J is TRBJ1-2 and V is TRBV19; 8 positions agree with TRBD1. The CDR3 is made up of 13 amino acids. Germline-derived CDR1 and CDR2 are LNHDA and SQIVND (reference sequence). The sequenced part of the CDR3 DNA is TGTGCCAGTGGGATCACAGGGGGAGGCGAC. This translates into CASGITGGGD. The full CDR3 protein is CASGITGGGDYTF.

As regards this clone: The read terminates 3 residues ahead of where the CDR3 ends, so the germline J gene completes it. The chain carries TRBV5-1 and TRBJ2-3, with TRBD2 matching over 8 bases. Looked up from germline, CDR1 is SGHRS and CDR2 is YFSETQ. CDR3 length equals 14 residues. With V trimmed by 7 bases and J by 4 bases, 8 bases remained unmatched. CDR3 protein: CASLPGLESDTQYF. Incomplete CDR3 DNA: TGCGCCAGCCTACCGGGACTAGAGTCAGATACG.

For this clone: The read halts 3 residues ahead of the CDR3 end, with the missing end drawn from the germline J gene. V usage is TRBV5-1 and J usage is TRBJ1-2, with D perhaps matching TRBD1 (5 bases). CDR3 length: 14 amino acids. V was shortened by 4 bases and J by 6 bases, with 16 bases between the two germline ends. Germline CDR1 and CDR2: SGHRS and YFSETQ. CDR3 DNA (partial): TGCGCCAGCAGCGACAGCCAACCTAGGGATGGC. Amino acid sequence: CASSDSQPRDG. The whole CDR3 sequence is CASSDSQPRDGYTF.

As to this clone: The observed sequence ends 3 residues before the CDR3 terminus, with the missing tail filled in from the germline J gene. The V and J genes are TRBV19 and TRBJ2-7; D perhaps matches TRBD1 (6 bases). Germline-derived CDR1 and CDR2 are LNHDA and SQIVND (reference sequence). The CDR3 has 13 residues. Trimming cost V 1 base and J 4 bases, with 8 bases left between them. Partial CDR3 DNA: TGTGCCAGTAGTATAGGCAGGGGATACGAG. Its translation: CASSIGRGYE. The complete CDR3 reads CASSIGRGYEQYF. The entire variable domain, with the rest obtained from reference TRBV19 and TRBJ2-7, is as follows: DGGITQSPKYLFRKEGQNVTLSCEQNLNHDAMYWYRQDPGQGLRLIYYSQIVNDFQKGDIAEGYSVSREKKESFPLTVTSAQKNPTAFYLCASSIGRGYEQYFGPGTRLTVT.

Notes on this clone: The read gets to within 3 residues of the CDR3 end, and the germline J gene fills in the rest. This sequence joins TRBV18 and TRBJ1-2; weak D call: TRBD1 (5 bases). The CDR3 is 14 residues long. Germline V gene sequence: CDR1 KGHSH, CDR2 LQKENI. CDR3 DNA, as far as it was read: TGTGCCAGCTCATCAGGGACTAGCGTCTACGAC. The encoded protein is CASSSGTSVYD. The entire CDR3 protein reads CASSSGTSVYDYTF.

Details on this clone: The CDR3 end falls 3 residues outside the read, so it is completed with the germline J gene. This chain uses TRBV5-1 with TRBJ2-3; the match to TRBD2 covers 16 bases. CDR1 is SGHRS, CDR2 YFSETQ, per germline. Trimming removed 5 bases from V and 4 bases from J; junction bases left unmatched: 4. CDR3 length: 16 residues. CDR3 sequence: CASSYGTSGGADTQYF. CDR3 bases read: TGCGCCAGCAGTTATGGGACTAGCGGGGGGGCAGATACG.

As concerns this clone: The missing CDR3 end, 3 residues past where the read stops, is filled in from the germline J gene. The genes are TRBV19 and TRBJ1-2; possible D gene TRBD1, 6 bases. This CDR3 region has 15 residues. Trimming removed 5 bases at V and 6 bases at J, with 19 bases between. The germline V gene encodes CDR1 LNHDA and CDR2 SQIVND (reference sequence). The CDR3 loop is CASSSLRQVENGYTF. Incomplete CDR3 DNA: TGTGCCAGTAGTTCGCTCCGACAGGTCGAAAATGGC. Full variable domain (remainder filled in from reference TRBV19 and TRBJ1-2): DGGITQSPKYLFRKEGQNVTLSCEQNLNHDAMYWYRQDPGQGLRLIYYSQIVNDFQKGDIAEGYSVSREKKESFPLTVTSAQKNPTAFYLCASSSLRQVENGYTFGSGTRLTVV.

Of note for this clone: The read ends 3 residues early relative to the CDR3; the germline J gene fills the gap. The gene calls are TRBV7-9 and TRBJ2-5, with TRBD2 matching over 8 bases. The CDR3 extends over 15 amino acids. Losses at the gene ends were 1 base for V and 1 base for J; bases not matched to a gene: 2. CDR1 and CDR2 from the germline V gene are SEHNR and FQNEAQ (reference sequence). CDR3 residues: CASSLGSGSQETQYF. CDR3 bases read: TGTGCCAGCAGCTTAGGGAGCGGGAGCCAAGAGACC.

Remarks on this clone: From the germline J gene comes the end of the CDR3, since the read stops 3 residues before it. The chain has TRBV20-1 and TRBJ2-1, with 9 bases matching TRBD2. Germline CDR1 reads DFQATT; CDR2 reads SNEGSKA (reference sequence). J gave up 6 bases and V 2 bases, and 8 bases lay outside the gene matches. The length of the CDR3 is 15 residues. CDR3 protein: CSARLLGGGGNEQFF. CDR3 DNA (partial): TGCAGTGCTAGACTTTTGGGCGGGGGGGGCAATGAG.

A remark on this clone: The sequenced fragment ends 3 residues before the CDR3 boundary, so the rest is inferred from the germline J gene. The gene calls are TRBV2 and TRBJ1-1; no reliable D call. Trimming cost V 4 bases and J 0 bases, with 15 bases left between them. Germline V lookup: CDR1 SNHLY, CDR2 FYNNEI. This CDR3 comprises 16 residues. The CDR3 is CASSVRVGRMNTEAFF. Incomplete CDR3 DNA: TGTGCCAGCAGTGTTAGGGTCGGAAGGATGAACACTGAA.

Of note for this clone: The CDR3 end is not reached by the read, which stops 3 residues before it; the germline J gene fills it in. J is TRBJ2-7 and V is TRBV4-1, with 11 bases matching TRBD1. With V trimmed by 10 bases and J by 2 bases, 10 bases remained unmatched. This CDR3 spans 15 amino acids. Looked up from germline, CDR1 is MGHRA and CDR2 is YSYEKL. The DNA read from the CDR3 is TGCGCCACCAGAGCCGGGACAGGGGGGACCTACGAG. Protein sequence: CATRAGTGGTYE. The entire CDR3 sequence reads CATRAGTGGTYEQYF.

The CDR3 loop is CASSPRGGVENIQYF. The covered CDR3 bases are TGTGCCAGCAGTCCAAGGGGGGGGGTGGAAAACATT. The chain joins TRBV2 to TRBJ2-4; a possible D gene is TRBD2 (7 bases). The read terminates 3 residues before the CDR3 end, so the remaining end is supplied by the germline J gene. V was trimmed by 5 bases and J by 5 bases, leaving 16 bases between them. CDR3 length equals 15 residues. Germline values: CDR1 SNHLY, CDR2 FYNNEI.

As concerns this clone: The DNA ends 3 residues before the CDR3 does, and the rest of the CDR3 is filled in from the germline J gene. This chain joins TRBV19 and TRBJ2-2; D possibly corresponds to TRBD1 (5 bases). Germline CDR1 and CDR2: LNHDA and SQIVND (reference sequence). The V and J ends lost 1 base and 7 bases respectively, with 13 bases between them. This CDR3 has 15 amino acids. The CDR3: CASSIVPGPGGELFF. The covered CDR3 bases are TGTGCCAGTAGTATAGTACCAGGGCCGGGCGGGGAG.

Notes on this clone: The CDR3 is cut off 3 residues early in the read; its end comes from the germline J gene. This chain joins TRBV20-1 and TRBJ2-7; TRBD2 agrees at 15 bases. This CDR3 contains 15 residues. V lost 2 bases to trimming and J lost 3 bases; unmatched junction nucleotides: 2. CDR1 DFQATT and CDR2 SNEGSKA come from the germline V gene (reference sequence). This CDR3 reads CSARSGLAGGYEQYF. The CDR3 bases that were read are TGCAGTGCTAGATCGGGACTAGCGGGGGGCTACGAG.

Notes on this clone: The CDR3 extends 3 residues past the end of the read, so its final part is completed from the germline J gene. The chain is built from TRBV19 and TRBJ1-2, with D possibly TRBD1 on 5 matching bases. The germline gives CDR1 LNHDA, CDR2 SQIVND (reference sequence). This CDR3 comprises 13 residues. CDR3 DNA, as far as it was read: TGTGCCAGTAGTATGAGGGGAACAGATACC. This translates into CASSMRGTDT. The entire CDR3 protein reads CASSMRGTDTYTF.

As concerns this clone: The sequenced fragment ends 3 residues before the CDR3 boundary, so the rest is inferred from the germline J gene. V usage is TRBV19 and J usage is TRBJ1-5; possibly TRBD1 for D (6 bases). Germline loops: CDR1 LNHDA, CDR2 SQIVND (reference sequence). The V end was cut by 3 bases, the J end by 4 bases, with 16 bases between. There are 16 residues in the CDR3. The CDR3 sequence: CASSIPGGTRNQPQHF. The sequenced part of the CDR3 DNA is TGTGCCAGTAGTATCCCCGGGGGGACACGGAATCAGCCC.

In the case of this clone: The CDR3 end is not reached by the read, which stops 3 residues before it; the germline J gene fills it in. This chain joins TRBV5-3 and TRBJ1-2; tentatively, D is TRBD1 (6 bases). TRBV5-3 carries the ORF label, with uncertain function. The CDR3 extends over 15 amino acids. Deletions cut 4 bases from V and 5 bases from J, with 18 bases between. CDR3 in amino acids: CARSARQVSRYGYTF. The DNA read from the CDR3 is TGTGCCAGAAGCGCCCGACAGGTTTCTCGATATGGC.